This T cell receptor (beta chain) comes out of a study of blood T cell repertoires in COVID-19. V gave up 1 base and J gave up 1 base; unmatched junction bases: 5. The CDR3 runs to 17 residues. The germline CDR1 and CDR2 sequences are LGHDT and YNNKEL (reference sequence). The protocol was immunoSEQ multiplex PCR, while the TCRdb copy is restricted to in-frame clones and leaves out a portion. The sample holds 150,000 to 200,000 clones, around 82% seen once. The V and J genes are TRBV3-1 (or the pseudogene TRBV3-2) and TRBJ2-3; 10 nucleotides line up with TRBD2. The sequencing input was PBMCs or T cells enriched from blood (not recorded which). This TCR was sampled from a woman aged 45-59 years with acute COVID-19. CDR3 bases: TGTGCCAGCAGCCAAGTTAAACTAGCGGGGCGCACAGATACGCAGTATTTT. This sequence encodes CASSQVKLAGRTDTQYF.